The present T cell receptor beta chain was sequenced within a study of identifying expanded T cells in peripheral blood. Produced via immunoSEQ multiplex PCR; TCRdb's table is partial and in-frame only. The sample lists 70,000 to 95,000 clones; roughly 90% were seen once. Germline assignment: CDR1 MNHEY and CDR2 SMNVEV (reference sequence). This CDR3 comprises 17 residues. Unmatched junction bases numbered 14, after V lost 5 bases and J lost 1 base. The genes are TRBV27 and TRBJ2-7, with 7 bases lining up with TRBD2. The receptor was isolated from a person between 18 and 75 years old in good health. The specimen sequenced was blood. DNA for the CDR3: TGTGCCAGCAGTACCCGCCGGGGAGGGAGATGGTCCTACGAGCAGTACTTC. Its translation: CASSTRRGGRWSYEQYF.